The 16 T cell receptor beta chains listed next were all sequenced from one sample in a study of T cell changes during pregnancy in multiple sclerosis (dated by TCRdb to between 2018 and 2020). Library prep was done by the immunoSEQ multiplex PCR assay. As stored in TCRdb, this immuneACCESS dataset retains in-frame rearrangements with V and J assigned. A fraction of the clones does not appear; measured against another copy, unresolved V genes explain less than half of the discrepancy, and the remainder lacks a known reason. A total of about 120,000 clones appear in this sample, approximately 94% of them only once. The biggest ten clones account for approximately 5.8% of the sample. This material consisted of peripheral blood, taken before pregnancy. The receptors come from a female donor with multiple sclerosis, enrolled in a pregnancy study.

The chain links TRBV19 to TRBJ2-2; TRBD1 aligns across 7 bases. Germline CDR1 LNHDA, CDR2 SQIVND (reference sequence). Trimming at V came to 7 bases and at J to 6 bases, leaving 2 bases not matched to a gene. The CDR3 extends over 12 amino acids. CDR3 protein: CASIQGAGELFF. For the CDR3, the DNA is TGTGCCAGTATTCAGGGGGCCGGGGAGCTGTTTTTT. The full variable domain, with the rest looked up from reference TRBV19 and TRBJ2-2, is DGGITQSPKYLFRKEGQNVTLSCEQNLNHDAMYWYRQDPGQGLRLIYYSQIVNDFQKGDIAEGYSVSREKKESFPLTVTSAQKNPTAFYLCASIQGAGELFFGEGSRLTVL.

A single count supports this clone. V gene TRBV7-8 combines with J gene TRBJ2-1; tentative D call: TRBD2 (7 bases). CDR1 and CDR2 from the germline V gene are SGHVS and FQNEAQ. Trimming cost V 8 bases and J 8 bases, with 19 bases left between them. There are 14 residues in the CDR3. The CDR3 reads CASRVGGPGDEQFF. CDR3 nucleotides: TGTGCCAGCCGTGTCGGGGGGCCCGGAGATGAGCAGTTCTTC.

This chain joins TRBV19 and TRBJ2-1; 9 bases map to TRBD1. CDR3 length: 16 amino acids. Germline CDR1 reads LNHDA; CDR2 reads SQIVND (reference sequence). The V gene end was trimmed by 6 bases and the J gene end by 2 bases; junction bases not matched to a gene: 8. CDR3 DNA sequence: TGTGCCAGTAGAGAGGGACAGGGCAGCCCCTACAATGAGCAGTTCTTC. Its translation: CASREGQGSPYNEQFF.

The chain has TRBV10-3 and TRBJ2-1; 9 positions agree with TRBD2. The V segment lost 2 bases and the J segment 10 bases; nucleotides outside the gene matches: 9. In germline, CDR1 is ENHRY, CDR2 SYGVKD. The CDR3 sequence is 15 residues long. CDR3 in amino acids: CAISEGSSGDREQFF. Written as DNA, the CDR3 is TGTGCCATCAGTGAGGGGTCTAGCGGGGACCGAGAGCAGTTCTTC.

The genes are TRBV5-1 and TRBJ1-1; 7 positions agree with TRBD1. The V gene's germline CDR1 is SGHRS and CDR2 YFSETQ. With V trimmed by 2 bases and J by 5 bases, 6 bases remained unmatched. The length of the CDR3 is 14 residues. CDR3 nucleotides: TGCGCCAGCAGCTTAATAGACAGGGCAACTGAAGCTTTCTTT. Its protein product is CASSLIDRATEAFF.

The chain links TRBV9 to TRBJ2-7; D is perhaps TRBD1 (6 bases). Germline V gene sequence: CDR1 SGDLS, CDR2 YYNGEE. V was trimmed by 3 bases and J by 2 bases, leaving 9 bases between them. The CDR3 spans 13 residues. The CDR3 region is CASSAGQTYEQYF. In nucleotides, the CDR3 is TGTGCCAGCAGCGCCGGACAGACCTACGAGCAGTACTTC. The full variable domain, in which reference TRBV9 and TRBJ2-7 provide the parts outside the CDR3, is DSGVTQTPKHLITATGQRVTLRCSPRSGDLSVYWYQQSLDQGLQFLIQYYNGEERAKGNILERFSAQQFPDLHSELNLSSLELGDSALYFCASSAGQTYEQYFGPGTRLTVT.

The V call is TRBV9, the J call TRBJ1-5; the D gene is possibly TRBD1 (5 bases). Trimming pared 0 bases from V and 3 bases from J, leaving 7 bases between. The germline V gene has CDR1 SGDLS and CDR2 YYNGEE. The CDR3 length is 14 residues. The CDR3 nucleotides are TGTGCCAGCAGCGTAGCGGGGGACAATCAGCCCCAGCATTTT. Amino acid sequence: CASSVAGDNQPQHF.

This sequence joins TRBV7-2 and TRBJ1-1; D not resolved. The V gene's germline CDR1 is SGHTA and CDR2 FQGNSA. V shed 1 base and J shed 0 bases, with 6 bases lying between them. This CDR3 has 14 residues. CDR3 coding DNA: TGTGCCAGCAGCTTAGACAGTATGAACACTGAAGCTTTCTTT. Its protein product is CASSLDSMNTEAFF.

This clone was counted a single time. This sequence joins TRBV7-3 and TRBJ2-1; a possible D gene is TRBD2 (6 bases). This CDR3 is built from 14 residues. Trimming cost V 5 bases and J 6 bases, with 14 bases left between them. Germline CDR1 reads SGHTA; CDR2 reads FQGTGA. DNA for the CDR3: TGTGCCAGCAGCAGAGGACCGGAGGGCAATGAGCAGTTCTTC. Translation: CASSRGPEGNEQFF. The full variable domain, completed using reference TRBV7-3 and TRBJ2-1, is GAGVSQTPSNKVTEKGKYVELRCDPISGHTALYWYRQSLGQGPEFLIYFQGTGAADDSGLPNDRFFAVRPEGSVSTLKIQRTERGDSAVYLCASSRGPEGNEQFFGPGTRLTVL.

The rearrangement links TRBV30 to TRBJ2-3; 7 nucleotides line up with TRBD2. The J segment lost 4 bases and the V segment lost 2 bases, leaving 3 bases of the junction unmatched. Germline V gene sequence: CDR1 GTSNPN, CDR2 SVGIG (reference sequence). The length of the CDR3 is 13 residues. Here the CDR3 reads CAWSTGLADTQYF. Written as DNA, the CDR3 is TGTGCCTGGAGTACCGGACTAGCAGATACGCAGTATTTT. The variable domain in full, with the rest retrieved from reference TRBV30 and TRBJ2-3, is SQTIHQWPATLVQPVGSPLSLECTVEGTSNPNLYWYRQAAGRGLQLLFYSVGIGQISSEVPQNLSASRPQDRQFILSSKKLLLSDSGFYLCAWSTGLADTQYFGPGTRLTVL.

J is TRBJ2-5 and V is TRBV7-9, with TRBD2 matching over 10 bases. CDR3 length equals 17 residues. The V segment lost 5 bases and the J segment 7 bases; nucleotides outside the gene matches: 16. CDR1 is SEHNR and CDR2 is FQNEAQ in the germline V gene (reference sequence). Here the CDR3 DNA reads TGTGCCAGCAGCAGCCCGCTAGCGGGGGACAAGAGAAGGACCCAGTACTTC. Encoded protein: CASSSPLAGDKRRTQYF.

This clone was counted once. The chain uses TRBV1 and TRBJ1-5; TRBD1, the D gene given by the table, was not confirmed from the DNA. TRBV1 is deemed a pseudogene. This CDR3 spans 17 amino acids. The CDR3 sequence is CTSSPDRAVDSNQPQHF. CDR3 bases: TGCACCAGCAGCCCTGACAGGGCGGTTGATAGCAATCAGCCCCAGCATTTT.

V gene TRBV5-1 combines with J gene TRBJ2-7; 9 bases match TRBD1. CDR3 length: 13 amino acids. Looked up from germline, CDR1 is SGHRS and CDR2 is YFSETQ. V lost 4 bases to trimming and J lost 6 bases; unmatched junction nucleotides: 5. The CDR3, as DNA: TGCGCCAGCAGCCCGGGACAGGGTGGCGAGCAGTACTTC. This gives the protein CASSPGQGGEQYF.

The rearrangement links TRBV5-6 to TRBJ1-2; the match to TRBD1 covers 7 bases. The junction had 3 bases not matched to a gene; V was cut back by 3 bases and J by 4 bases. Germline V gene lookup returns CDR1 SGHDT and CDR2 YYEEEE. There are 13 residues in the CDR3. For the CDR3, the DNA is TGTGCCAGCAGCTCCGACAGGGTCTATGGCTACACCTTC. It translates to CASSSDRVYGYTF.

CDR3 nucleotide sequence: TGTGCCAGTAGTATAGCCGAGGGGCCCCAGCATTTT. Translating it yields CASSIAEGPQHF. The rearrangement joins TRBV19 to TRBJ1-5; the D is unclear. This CDR3 comprises 12 residues. Between the trimmed V and J ends, which lost 1 base and 9 bases, there was a span of 7 bases. Germline-derived CDR1 and CDR2 are LNHDA and SQIVND (reference sequence).

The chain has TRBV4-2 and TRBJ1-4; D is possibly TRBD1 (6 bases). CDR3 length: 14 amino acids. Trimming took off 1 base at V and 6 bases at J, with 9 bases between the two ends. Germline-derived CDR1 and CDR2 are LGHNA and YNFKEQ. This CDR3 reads CASSQGTAYEKLFF. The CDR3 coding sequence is TGTGCCAGCAGCCAAGGGACAGCTTATGAAAAACTGTTTTTT.